This record concerns one T cell receptor beta chain sequence. Antigen unknown. PCR was performed using 60 Vbeta and 13 Jbeta primers. Using immunoSEQ multiplex PCR, the repertoire was profiled, and TCRdb retains in-frame clones only, with some absent. Altogether tens of thousands of clones are present, around 75% being singletons, with the ten largest covering 9.5% to 15%. The data originate from a study of cytomegalovirus exposure and HLA in healthy donors. Germline CDR1 SNHLY, CDR2 FYNNEI. CDR3 size: 12 residues. After removal of 6 bases from V and 6 bases from J, the junction contained 2 bases not matched to a gene. Whole-study findings and limits: As was reported, the HLA-A and HLA-B alleles of most subjects were accurately predicted from TCR beta sequences. In a later analysis, a missense DCLRE1C variant was linked to TCR beta V- and J-gene trimming.

The chain carries TRBV2 and TRBJ2-1, with 7 nucleotides matching TRBD1. The receptor comes from a man between 65 and 85 years old in good health and CMV-seronegative. The sequencing sample was made of PBMCs. CDR3 in DNA: TGTGCCAGCAGGGGGGACAGCAATGAGCAGTTCTTC. The encoded protein is CASRGDSNEQFF.